Listed below are T cell receptor beta chains from one sample, sequenced in a study of blood T cell repertoires in COVID-19. Data came from immunoSEQ multiplex PCR; TCRdb stores just in-frame clones and leaves some out. This sample has 410,000 or so clones, with approximately 89% found just once. Material: peripheral blood. These receptors all come from a woman aged 40 to 50 with COVID-19, enrolled during active disease. Each CDR3 is given with its conserved first and last residue. Fields, in order: J gene, clone size, V gene, D gene, CDR3 DNA, CDR3 protein. D genes are given only for firm matches. Clone size, where shown, is once, few, many, or a class for clones that have expanded.

J: TRBJ2-3; size: many; V: TRBV16; D: TRBD1; DNA: TGTGCCAGCACCAGCGACAGGGGGGGCACAGATACGCAGTATTTT; CDR3: CASTSDRGGTDTQYF
J: TRBJ1-2; size: -; V: TRBV7-9; D: TRBD1; DNA: TGTGCCAGCAGCCGTATCACAGGGGTCGATGGCTACACCTTC; CDR3: CASSRITGVDGYTF
J: TRBJ2-3; size: once; V: TRBV2; D: TRBD2; DNA: TGTGCCAGCAAAGAACTAGCGCGAAGCACAGATACGCAGTATTTT; CDR3: CASKELARSTDTQYF
J: TRBJ1-1; size: -; V: TRBV29-1; D: -; DNA: TGCAGCGTTGAACGGAGCGCTGAAGCTTTCTTT; CDR3: CSVERSAEAFF
J: TRBJ1-2; size: -; V: TRBV19; D: TRBD1; DNA: TGTGCCAGCCAACGGACAGGGGCCTACTATGGCTACACCTTC; CDR3: CASQRTGAYYGYTF
J: TRBJ1-5; size: many; V: TRBV6-5; D: TRBD1; DNA: TGTGCCAGCAGTTACGCGGGGACAGGGAATCAGCCCCAGCATTTT; CDR3: CASSYAGTGNQPQHF
J: TRBJ1-3; size: -; V: TRBV7-6; D: -; DNA: TGTGCCAGCAGCTTAGCGGGCAGGGGTGAAAACACCATATATTTT; CDR3: CASSLAGRGENTIYF
J: TRBJ2-2; size: -; V: TRBV11-2; D: TRBD1; DNA: TGTGCCAGCAGCTTATTTCCCGGGACAGGGGCCGGGGAGCTGTTTTTT; CDR3: CASSLFPGTGAGELFF
J: TRBJ2-1; size: -; V: TRBV3-1/TRBV3-2; D: TRBD2; DNA: TGTGCCAGCAGCCAAGAGACTAGCGGGAGTGGGGAGCAGTTCTTC; CDR3: CASSQETSGSGEQFF
J: TRBJ1-4; size: -; V: TRBV19; D: -; DNA: TGTGCCAGCAAGGATGCAGGTATTAATGAAAAACTGTTTTTT; CDR3: CASKDAGINEKLFF
J: TRBJ1-2; size: -; V: TRBV4-3; D: TRBD1; DNA: TGCGCCAGCAGCCAAGATCCCTGGACAGGGGAGGTCGGCTATGGCTACACCTTC; CDR3: CASSQDPWTGEVGYGYTF
J: TRBJ1-2; size: -; V: TRBV20-1; D: TRBD1; DNA: TGCAGGGCAGGGGGTCCGGAAGGCTACACCTTC; CDR3: CRAGGPEGYTF
J: TRBJ1-5; size: -; V: TRBV3-1/TRBV3-2; D: -; DNA: TGTGCCAGCAGCCAAGCGAGGGGGAGGGTACTCAATCAGCCCCAGCATTTT; CDR3: CASSQARGRVLNQPQHF
J: TRBJ2-7; size: -; V: TRBV7-2; D: TRBD1; DNA: TGTGCCAGCAGCTTAGGACCAGTCGACAGGGACTACGAGCAGTACTTC; CDR3: CASSLGPVDRDYEQYF
J: TRBJ1-1; size: -; V: TRBV10-2; D: TRBD1; DNA: TGCGCCAGCAGGATTCACCCGGGACAGGGGGCTGCTGAAGCTTTCTTT; CDR3: CASRIHPGQGAAEAFF
J: TRBJ1-3; size: few; V: TRBV4-3; D: -; DNA: TGCGCCAGCAGCCAATCCGAAATCAGGAACTCTGGAAACACCATATATTTT; CDR3: CASSQSEIRNSGNTIYF
J: TRBJ1-1; size: once; V: TRBV24-1; D: -; DNA: TGTGCCACCAGTGATGAACAGGACACTGAAGCTTTCTTT; CDR3: CATSDEQDTEAFF
J: TRBJ1-6; size: once; V: TRBV5-1; D: -; DNA: TGCGCCAGCAGCTTGGATCCTGGACAGAGCTTTAACTTT; CDR3: CASSLDPGQSFNF
J: TRBJ1-1; size: -; V: TRBV28; D: TRBD1; DNA: TGTGCCAGCAGTTTAAGCAGGGGGACTGAAGCTTTCTTT; CDR3: CASSLSRGTEAFF
J: TRBJ2-3; size: few; V: TRBV7-3; D: TRBD2; DNA: TGTGCCAGCAGCGCCAGCGGGGGGCCCACAGATACGCAGTATTTT; CDR3: CASSASGGPTDTQYF